This is a list of T cell receptor beta chains from one sample in a study of T cell responses to AZD1222 COVID-19 vaccine. Clones were sequenced by immunoSEQ multiplex PCR, and TCRdb holds only the in-frame ones, with some missing. The table has approximately 100,000 clones, almost 90% seen once. The sample here was peripheral blood, taken on day 0 of AZD1222 vaccination. Receptors were obtained from an adult in good health. Each CDR3 is given with its conserved first and last residue. Each record gives: CDR3 length, J gene, V gene, clone size, D gene, CDR3 protein, CDR3 DNA. The D gene is left open where the match is weak. Expanded clones get a size class; other rows say once, few or many, or leave the size out.

length: 17; J: TRBJ2-1; V: TRBV4-3; size: NA; D: TRBD2; CDR3: CASSQDRRTSGSNEQFF; DNA: TGCGCCAGCAGCCAAGACAGAAGGACTAGCGGGAGCAATGAGCAGTTCTTC
length: 13; J: TRBJ2-2; V: TRBV3-1/TRBV3-2; size: NA; D: NA; CDR3: CASRQGGTGELFF; DNA: TGTGCCAGCAGACAGGGGGGGACCGGGGAGCTGTTTTTT
length: 14; J: TRBJ1-3; V: TRBV4-2; size: medium-sized; D: NA; CDR3: CASSQDSFDHTIYF; DNA: TGTGCCAGCAGCCAGGACTCCTTCGATCACACCATATATTTT
length: 12; J: TRBJ1-6; V: TRBV29-1; size: once; D: TRBD1; CDR3: CSVGQGNSPLHF; DNA: TGCAGCGTTGGACAGGGAAATTCACCCCTCCACTTT
length: 14; J: TRBJ2-7; V: TRBV18; size: NA; D: NA; CDR3: CASSSPIGSYEQYF; DNA: TGTGCCAGCTCCTCCCCTATTGGTTCCTACGAGCAGTACTTC
length: 14; J: TRBJ1-1; V: TRBV6-2/TRBV6-3; size: few; D: NA; CDR3: CASSSQGLGTEAFF; DNA: TGTGCCAGCAGTTCACAGGGCCTAGGCACTGAAGCTTTCTTT
length: 14; J: TRBJ2-7; V: TRBV4-1; size: few; D: NA; CDR3: CASSQAPQGYEQYF; DNA: TGCGCCAGCAGCCAAGCCCCGCAGGGCTACGAGCAGTACTTC
length: 15; J: TRBJ2-1; V: TRBV6-5; size: NA; D: TRBD2; CDR3: CASSWTSRLYNEQFF; DNA: TGTGCCAGCAGTTGGACTAGCCGACTCTACAATGAGCAGTTCTTC
length: 16; J: TRBJ2-7; V: TRBV28; size: NA; D: NA; CDR3: CASSLEGGQWAYEQYF; DNA: TGTGCCAGCAGTTTAGAGGGGGGGCAGTGGGCCTACGAGCAGTACTTC
length: 12; J: TRBJ1-2; V: TRBV15; size: NA; D: NA; CDR3: CATSRGVAGYTF; DNA: TGTGCCACCAGCAGGGGAGTCGCTGGCTACACCTTC
length: 13; J: TRBJ2-7; V: TRBV6-5; size: NA; D: NA; CDR3: CASSYKPGSEQYF; DNA: TGTGCCAGCAGTTATAAACCCGGCAGCGAGCAGTACTTC
length: 15; J: TRBJ1-2; V: TRBV4-1; size: NA; D: NA; CDR3: CASSQLNQGSYGYTF; DNA: TGCGCCAGCAGCCAACTAAACCAGGGGTCCTATGGCTACACCTTC
length: 14; J: TRBJ2-1; V: TRBV10-3; size: once; D: NA; CDR3: CAITQAGSYNEQFF; DNA: TGTGCCATCACCCAAGCGGGTTCCTACAATGAGCAGTTCTTC
length: 13; J: TRBJ1-1; V: TRBV7-2; size: NA; D: NA; CDR3: CASSYQGGTEAFF; DNA: TGTGCCAGCAGTTACCAGGGCGGCACTGAAGCTTTCTTT
length: 15; J: TRBJ1-2; V: TRBV28; size: NA; D: TRBD1; CDR3: CASSLPPGQFYGYTF; DNA: TGTGCCAGCAGTTTACCGCCGGGACAGTTCTATGGCTACACCTTC
length: 16; J: TRBJ2-5; V: TRBV7-3; size: NA; D: TRBD2; CDR3: CASSPQGLAGRETQYF; DNA: TGTGCCAGCAGCCCTCAGGGACTAGCGGGAAGGGAGACCCAGTACTTC
length: 16; J: TRBJ2-1; V: TRBV27; size: NA; D: TRBD1; CDR3: CASSAPTGSSYNEQFF; DNA: TGTGCCAGCAGCGCCCCGACAGGGAGCTCCTACAATGAGCAGTTCTTC
length: 16; J: TRBJ2-1; V: TRBV11-2; size: NA; D: TRBD2; CDR3: CASNKLASGSNREQFF; DNA: TGTGCCAGCAACAAGCTGGCTAGCGGGAGTAATCGTGAGCAGTTCTTC
length: 15; J: TRBJ2-1; V: TRBV11-2; size: NA; D: TRBD2; CDR3: CASSLEREGFREQFF; DNA: TGTGCCAGCAGCTTAGAGCGGGAGGGCTTTCGGGAGCAGTTCTTC
length: 14; J: TRBJ1-1; V: TRBV7-2; size: NA; D: NA; CDR3: CASSLDGRASEAFF; DNA: TGTGCCAGCAGCTTAGACGGCAGGGCATCTGAAGCTTTCTTT
length: 11; J: TRBJ2-7; V: TRBV9; size: NA; D: NA; CDR3: CASSSSYEQYF; DNA: TGTGCCAGCAGTTCCTCCTACGAGCAGTACTTC
length: 15; J: TRBJ2-1; V: TRBV15; size: NA; D: NA; CDR3: CATSYSRTEYNEQFF; DNA: TGTGCCACCAGCTACTCCCGGACAGAATACAATGAGCAGTTCTTC
length: 16; J: TRBJ2-7; V: TRBV3-1/TRBV3-2; size: NA; D: NA; CDR3: CASSQNGVGTSYEQYF; DNA: TGTGCCAGCAGCCAAAATGGGGTAGGGACCTCCTACGAGCAGTACTTC
length: 13; J: TRBJ2-3; V: TRBV19; size: NA; D: NA; CDR3: CASSISAKDTQYF; DNA: TGTGCCAGTAGTATCTCGGCCAAGGATACGCAGTATTTT
length: 15; J: TRBJ1-5; V: TRBV7-8; size: once; D: NA; CDR3: CASSLVGQGNQPQHF; DNA: TGTGCCAGCAGTTTAGTAGGTCAAGGGAATCAGCCCCAGCATTTT
length: 13; J: TRBJ1-2; V: TRBV19; size: NA; D: NA; CDR3: CASSPDGSYGYTF; DNA: TGTGCCAGTAGTCCGGACGGGAGCTATGGCTACACCTTC
length: 12; J: TRBJ1-2; V: TRBV6-2/TRBV6-3; size: NA; D: NA; CDR3: CASSFQTNGYTF; DNA: TGTGCCAGCAGTTTTCAGACCAATGGCTACACCTTC
length: 14; J: TRBJ2-3; V: TRBV10-3; size: NA; D: TRBD1; CDR3: CAIRSGQGTDTQYF; DNA: TGTGCCATCAGGAGTGGACAGGGCACAGATACGCAGTATTTT
length: 12; J: TRBJ1-2; V: TRBV24-1; size: NA; D: NA; CDR3: CATSEDQVGYTF; DNA: TGTGCCACCAGTGAGGACCAGGTTGGCTACACCTTC
length: 17; J: TRBJ1-5; V: TRBV4-1; size: NA; D: NA; CDR3: CASSQPGGPVRNQPQHF; DNA: TGCGCCAGCAGCCAGCCGGGCGGGCCTGTTCGCAATCAGCCCCAGCATTTT
length: 15; J: TRBJ1-1; V: TRBV19; size: NA; D: TRBD1; CDR3: CASSISHRGLFEAFF; DNA: TGTGCCAGTAGTATATCGCACAGGGGGTTATTTGAAGCTTTCTTT